Listed below are T cell receptor beta chains from one sample, sequenced in a study of T cell repertoires in cytomegalovirus infection. MiXCR, run by TCRdb on the reads, gives a single entry per CDR3 protein. The sample yields about 530,000 distinct CDR3 sequences, about 30% seen once. Sequencing was performed on PBMCs. These receptors were collected from a human donor in good health (CMV status not recorded). Some clones in this sample may be carry-over from other donors' samples. The CDR3 runs from the conserved cysteine through the conserved F or W. Each record gives: D gene, V gene, J gene, clone size, CDR3 DNA, CDR3 protein. The D gene is left open where the match is weak. For some rows the clone size is stated as once, few or many, or as a class when expanded; others skip it.

>TRBD1|TRBV7-2|TRBJ2-5|many
TGTGCCAGCAGCTTCAACAGGGGGCGAGAGACCCAGTACTTC
CASSFNRGRETQYF
>TRBD2|TRBV5-1|TRBJ2-1|few
TGCGCCAGCAGCCCTCCGGGACTAGCCGATGAGCAGTTCTTC
CASSPPGLADEQFF
>.|TRBV6-1|TRBJ2-7|few
TGTGCCAGCAAGGGGCAAGGACCCTACGAGCAGTACTTC
CASKGQGPYEQYF
>.|TRBV12-3/TRBV12-4|TRBJ2-2|.
TGTGCCAGCAGTACGGGTGACGGAAGGAACACCGGGGAGCTGTTTTTT
CASSTGDGRNTGELFF
>TRBD2|TRBV4-1|TRBJ2-7|.
TGCGCCAGCAGCCAGGAACCCGGGAGGGGTCGGTCCTACGAGCAGTACTTC
CASSQEPGRGRSYEQYF
>.|TRBV7-8|TRBJ2-3|many
TGTGCCAGCAGAATTGGGGGGGCTATCACAGATACGCAGTATTTT
CASRIGGAITDTQYF
>.|TRBV12-3/TRBV12-4|TRBJ2-1|many
TGTGCCAGCAACGCTCCGGGTTACTCCTACAATGAGCAGTTCTTC
CASNAPGYSYNEQFF
>TRBD2|TRBV7-6|TRBJ2-2|few
TGTGCCAGCAGCCATGGACTAGCAGACACCGGGGAGCTGTTTTTT
CASSHGLADTGELFF
>.|TRBV7-9|TRBJ2-7|.
TGTGCCAGCAGCGGGAGATTCGAGCAGTACTTC
CASSGRFEQYF
>.|TRBV19|TRBJ1-1|.
TGTGCCAGTAGTATCGGTGGGTGGAACACTGAAGCTTTCTTT
CASSIGGWNTEAFF
>.|TRBV19|TRBJ1-2|few
TGTGCCGGCGGACGGGAGGACTATGGCTACACCTTC
CAGGREDYGYTF
>TRBD2|TRBV11-2|TRBJ2-5|.
TGTGCCAGCAGCCCCAGCCCCCGAGCGGGGATAAAAGAGACCCAGTACTTC
CASSPSPRAGIKETQYF
>.|TRBV7-2|TRBJ2-2|.
TGTGCCAGCACCAGAGGGCAGCCCCCCGGGGAGCTGTTTTTT
CASTRGQPPGELFF
>TRBD2|TRBV7-2|TRBJ2-2|few
TGTGCCAGCAGCCCGACCGCTAGCGGGAGGGCCCTGACCGGGGAGCTGTTTTTT
CASSPTASGRALTGELFF
>.|TRBV5-4|TRBJ2-3|.
TGTGCCAGCAGCTCAGGACTCGATATCTACACAGATACGCAGTATTTT
CASSSGLDIYTDTQYF
>TRBD1|TRBV6-6|TRBJ1-2|.
TGTGCCAGCAGTTACACGACAGGGAAGGACACCTTC
CASSYTTGKDTF
>.|TRBV2|TRBJ1-1|few
TGTGCCAGCAGGTCCGGGACGGTGAACACTGAAGCTTTCTTT
CASRSGTVNTEAFF
>.|TRBV18|TRBJ1-5|.
TGTGCCAGCTCACCAGGGGACAGCAATCAGCCCCAGCATTTT
CASSPGDSNQPQHF
>.|TRBV5-6|TRBJ2-1|few
TGTGCCAGCAGCTTGGATGATTACAATGAGCAGTTCTTC
CASSLDDYNEQFF
>.|TRBV23-1|TRBJ2-1|few
TGCGCCGCCAGACCCCCACTAGGAACCCGCCATGAGCAGTTCTTC
CAARPPLGTRHEQFF
>.|TRBV3-1|TRBJ1-5|few
TGTGCCAGCAGCCTCGGGACACTAGATCAGCCCCAGCATTTT
CASSLGTLDQPQHF
>TRBD2|TRBV5-1|TRBJ2-1|few
TGCGCCAGCAGCTTGGTGCTAGCGGGAGGTGAGCAGTTCTTC
CASSLVLAGGEQFF
>.|TRBV7-3|TRBJ1-2|.
TGTGACAGCAGCTTTACAGGAGCGAACTGTGGCTACACCTTC
CDSSFTGANCGYTF
>TRBD1|TRBV18|TRBJ1-6|.
TGTGCCAGCTCACCACCGATAGGAACAGGGGGCGGTTCACCCCTCCACTTT
CASSPPIGTGGGSPLHF
>.|TRBV7-8|TRBJ2-2|.
TGTGGCATCAGTTCACAGGTTTACACCGGGGAGCTGTTTTTT
CGISSQVYTGELFF
>TRBD1|TRBV20-1|TRBJ2-6|.
TGCAGTGCTAGAGTGAGACAGGGGGAATATGGGGCCAACGTCCTGACTTTC
CSARVRQGEYGANVLTF
>.|TRBV30|TRBJ1-1|.
TGTGCCTGGAGCCCCCAGGGAAGAATGGCTGAAGCTTTCTTT
CAWSPQGRMAEAFF
>.|TRBV5-1|TRBJ1-1|.
TGCGCCAGCAGCGGAAACAGGAACACTGAAGCTTTCTTT
CASSGNRNTEAFF
>.|TRBV7-8|TRBJ1-1|.
TGTGCCAGCAGCTTAAGTTCCAGGGTGAAGGGTGAAGCTTTCTTT
CASSLSSRVKGEAFF